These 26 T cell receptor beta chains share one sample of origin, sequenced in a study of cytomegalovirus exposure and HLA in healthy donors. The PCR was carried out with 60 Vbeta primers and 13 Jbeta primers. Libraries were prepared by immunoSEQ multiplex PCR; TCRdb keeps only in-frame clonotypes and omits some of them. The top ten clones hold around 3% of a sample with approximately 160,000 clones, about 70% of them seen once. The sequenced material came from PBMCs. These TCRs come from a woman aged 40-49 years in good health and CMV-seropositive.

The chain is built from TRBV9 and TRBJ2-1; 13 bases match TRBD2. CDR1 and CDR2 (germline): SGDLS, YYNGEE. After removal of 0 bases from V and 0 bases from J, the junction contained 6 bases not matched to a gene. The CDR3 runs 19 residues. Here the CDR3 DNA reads TGTGCCAGCAGCGTAGCTGGGGGACTAGCGGGGTTCTCCTACAATGAGCAGTTCTTC. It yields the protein CASSVAGGLAGFSYNEQFF. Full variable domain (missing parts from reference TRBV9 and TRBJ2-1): DSGVTQTPKHLITATGQRVTLRCSPRSGDLSVYWYQQSLDQGLQFLIQYYNGEERAKGNILERFSAQQFPDLHSELNLSSLELGDSALYFCASSVAGGLAGFSYNEQFFGPGTRLTVL.

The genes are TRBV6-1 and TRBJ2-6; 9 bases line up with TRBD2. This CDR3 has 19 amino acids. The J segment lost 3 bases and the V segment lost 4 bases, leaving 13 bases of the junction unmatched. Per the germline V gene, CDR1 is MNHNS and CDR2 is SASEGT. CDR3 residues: CASSAPGGRALSGANVLTF. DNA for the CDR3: TGTGCCAGCAGTGCCCCCGGCGGGAGGGCCCTTAGTGGGGCCAACGTCCTGACTTTC.

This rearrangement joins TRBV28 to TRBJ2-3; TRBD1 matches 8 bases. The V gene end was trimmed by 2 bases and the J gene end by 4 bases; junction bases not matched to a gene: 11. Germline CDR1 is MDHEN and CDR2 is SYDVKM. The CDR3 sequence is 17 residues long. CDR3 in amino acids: CASSLVRDRFSADTQYF. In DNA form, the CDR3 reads TGTGCCAGCAGTTTAGTCCGGGACAGGTTCAGTGCAGATACGCAGTATTTT.

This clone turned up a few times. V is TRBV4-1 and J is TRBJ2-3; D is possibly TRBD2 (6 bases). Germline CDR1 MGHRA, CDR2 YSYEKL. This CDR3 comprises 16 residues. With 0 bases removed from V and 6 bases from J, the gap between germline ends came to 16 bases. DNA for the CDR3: TGCGCCAGCAGCCAAGATCTGGATAATGGAGGGGATACGCAGTATTTT. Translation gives CASSQDLDNGGDTQYF.

CDR3 loop: CARSSGGGLSETQYF. The CDR3, as DNA: TGTGCCAGAAGCTCCGGGGGGGGCTTAAGTGAGACCCAGTACTTC. The V call is TRBV5-3, the J call TRBJ2-5, with 8 bases aligning to TRBD2. TRBV5-3 belongs to the ORF category, with a function that is uncertain. The CDR3 is 15 amino acids. V gave up 3 bases and J gave up 5 bases; unmatched junction bases: 9.

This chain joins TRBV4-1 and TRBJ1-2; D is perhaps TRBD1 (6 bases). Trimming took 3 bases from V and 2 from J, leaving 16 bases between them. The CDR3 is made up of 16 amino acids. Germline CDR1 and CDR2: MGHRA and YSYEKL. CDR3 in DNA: TGCGCCAGCAGCCAGTACAGGGAAGCGGGGAACTATGGCTACACCTTC. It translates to CASSQYREAGNYGYTF.

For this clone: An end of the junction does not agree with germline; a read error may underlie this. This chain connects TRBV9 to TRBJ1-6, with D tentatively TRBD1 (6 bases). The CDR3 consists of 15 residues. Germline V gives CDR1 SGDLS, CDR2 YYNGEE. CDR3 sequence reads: CASSASGQPNSPLNF. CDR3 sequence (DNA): TGTGCCAGCAGCGCATCAGGACAGCCCAATTCACCCCTCAACTTT.

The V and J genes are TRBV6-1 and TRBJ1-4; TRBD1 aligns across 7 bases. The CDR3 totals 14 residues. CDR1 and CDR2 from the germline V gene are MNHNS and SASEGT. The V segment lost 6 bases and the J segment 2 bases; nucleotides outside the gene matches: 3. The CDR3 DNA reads TGTGCCAGCAGCCACAGGGGCACTAATGAAAAACTGTTTTTT. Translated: CASSHRGTNEKLFF.

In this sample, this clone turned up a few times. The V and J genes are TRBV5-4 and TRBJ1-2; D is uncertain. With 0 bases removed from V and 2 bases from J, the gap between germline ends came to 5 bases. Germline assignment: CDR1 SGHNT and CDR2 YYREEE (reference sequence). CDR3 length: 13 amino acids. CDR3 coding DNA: TGTGCCAGCAGCTTGGAGCTGAACTATGGCTACACCTTC. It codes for CASSLELNYGYTF.

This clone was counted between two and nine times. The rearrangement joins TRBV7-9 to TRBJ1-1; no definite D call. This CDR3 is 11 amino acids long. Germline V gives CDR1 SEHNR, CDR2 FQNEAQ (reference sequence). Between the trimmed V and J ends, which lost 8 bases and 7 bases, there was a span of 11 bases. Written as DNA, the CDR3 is TGTGCCAGCGTCAATCAGGATGAAGCTTTCTTT. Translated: CASVNQDEAFF.

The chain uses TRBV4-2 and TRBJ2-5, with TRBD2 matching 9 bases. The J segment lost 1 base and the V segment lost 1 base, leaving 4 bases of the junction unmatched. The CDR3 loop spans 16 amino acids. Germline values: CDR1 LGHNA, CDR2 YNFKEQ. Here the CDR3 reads CASSQGSGGPQETQYF. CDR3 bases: TGTGCCAGCAGCCAAGGTAGCGGGGGCCCCCAAGAGACCCAGTACTTC.

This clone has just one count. The DNA of the CDR3 is TGTGCCAGCAGTTTCTCGGGGGAGGGCCTGCATGAGCAGTTCTTC. This translates into CASSFSGEGLHEQFF. The chain recombines TRBV28 with TRBJ2-1; TRBD2 matches at 7 bases. Germline CDR1 is MDHEN and CDR2 is SYDVKM. This CDR3 is 15 amino acids long. The ends lost 3 bases at V and 8 bases at J; junction bases unmatched: 10.

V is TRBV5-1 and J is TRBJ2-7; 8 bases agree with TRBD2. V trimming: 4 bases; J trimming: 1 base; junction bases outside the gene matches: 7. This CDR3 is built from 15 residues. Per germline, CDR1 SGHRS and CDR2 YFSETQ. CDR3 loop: CASSPGGARSYEQYF. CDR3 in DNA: TGCGCCAGCAGCCCGGGGGGGGCCCGATCCTACGAGCAGTACTTC.

The CDR3 region has the DNA TGTGCCAGCTCACCGGAGGGCTACGAGCAGTACTTC. Amino acids: CASSPEGYEQYF. V gene TRBV18 combines with J gene TRBJ2-7, with TRBD2 as a possible D gene (6 bases). V lost 3 bases and J 3 bases, leaving 6 bases between the germline ends. Per the germline V gene, CDR1 is KGHSH and CDR2 is LQKENI. The CDR3 is 12 amino acids.

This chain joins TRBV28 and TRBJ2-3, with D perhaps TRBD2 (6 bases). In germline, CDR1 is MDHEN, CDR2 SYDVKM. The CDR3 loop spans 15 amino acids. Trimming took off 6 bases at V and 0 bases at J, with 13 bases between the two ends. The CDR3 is CASSPRAGSTDTQYF. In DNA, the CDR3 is TGTGCCAGCAGCCCAAGGGCGGGGAGCACAGATACGCAGTATTTT.

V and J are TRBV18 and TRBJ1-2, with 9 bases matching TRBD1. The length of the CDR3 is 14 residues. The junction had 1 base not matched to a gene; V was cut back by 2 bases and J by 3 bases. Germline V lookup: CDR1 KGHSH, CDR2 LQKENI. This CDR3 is CASSPRDRDYGYTF. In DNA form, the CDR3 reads TGTGCCAGCTCACCAAGGGACAGGGACTATGGCTACACCTTC. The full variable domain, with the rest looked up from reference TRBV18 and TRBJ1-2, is NAGVMQNPRHLVRRRGQEARLRCSPMKGHSHVYWYRQLPEEGLKFMVYLQKENIIDESGMPKERFSAEFPKEGPSILRIQQVVRGDSAAYFCASSPRDRDYGYTFGSGTRLTVV.

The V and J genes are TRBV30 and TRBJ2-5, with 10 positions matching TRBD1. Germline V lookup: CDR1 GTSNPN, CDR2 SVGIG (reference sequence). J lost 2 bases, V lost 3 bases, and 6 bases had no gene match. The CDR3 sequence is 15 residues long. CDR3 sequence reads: CAWSPGTGDQETQYF. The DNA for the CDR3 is TGTGCCTGGAGCCCCGGGACAGGGGATCAAGAGACCCAGTACTTC.

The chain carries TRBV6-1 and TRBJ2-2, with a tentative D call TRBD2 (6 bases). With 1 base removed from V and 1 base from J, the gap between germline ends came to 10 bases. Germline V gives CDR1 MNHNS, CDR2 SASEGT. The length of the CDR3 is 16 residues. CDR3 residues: CASSEESGWNTGELFF. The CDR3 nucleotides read TGTGCCAGCAGTGAAGAGAGCGGGTGGAACACCGGGGAGCTGTTTTTT.

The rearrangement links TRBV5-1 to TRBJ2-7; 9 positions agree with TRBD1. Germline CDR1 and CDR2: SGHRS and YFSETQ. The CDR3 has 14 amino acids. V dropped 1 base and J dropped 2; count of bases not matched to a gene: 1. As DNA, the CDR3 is TGCGCCAGCAGCTTGCGGACAGGGGCCTACGAGCAGTACTTC. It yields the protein CASSLRTGAYEQYF. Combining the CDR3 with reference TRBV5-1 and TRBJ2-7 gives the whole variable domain KAGVTQTPRYLIKTRGQQVTLSCSPISGHRSVSWYQQTPGQGLQFLFEYFSETQRNKGNFPGRFSGRQFSNSRSEMNVSTLELGDSALYLCASSLRTGAYEQYFGPGTRLTVT.

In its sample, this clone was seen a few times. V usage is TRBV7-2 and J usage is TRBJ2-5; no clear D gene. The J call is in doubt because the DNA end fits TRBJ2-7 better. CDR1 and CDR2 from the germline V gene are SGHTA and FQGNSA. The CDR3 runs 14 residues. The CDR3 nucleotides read TGTGCCAGCAGCTTGGCACTTATAAACTACGAGCAGTACTTC. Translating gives CASSLALINYEQYF.

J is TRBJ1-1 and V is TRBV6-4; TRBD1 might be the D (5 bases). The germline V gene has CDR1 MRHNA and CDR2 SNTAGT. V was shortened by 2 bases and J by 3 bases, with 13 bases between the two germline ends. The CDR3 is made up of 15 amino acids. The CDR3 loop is CASSDNGLGDTEAFF. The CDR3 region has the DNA TGTGCCAGCAGTGACAACGGGTTAGGGGACACTGAAGCTTTCTTT.

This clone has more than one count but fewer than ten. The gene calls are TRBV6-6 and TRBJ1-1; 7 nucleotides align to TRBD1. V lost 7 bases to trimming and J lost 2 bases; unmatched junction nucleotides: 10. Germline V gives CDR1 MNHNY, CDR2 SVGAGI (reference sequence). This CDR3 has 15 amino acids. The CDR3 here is CASTREGAKNTEAFF. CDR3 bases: TGTGCCAGCACCCGGGAGGGGGCGAAAAACACTGAAGCTTTCTTT.

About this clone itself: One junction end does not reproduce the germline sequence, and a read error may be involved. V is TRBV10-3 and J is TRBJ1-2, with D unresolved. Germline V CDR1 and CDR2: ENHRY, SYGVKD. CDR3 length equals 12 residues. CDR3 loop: CAGKTENYGYPF. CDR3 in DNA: TGTGCCGGCAAGACTGAGAACTATGGCTACCCCTTC.

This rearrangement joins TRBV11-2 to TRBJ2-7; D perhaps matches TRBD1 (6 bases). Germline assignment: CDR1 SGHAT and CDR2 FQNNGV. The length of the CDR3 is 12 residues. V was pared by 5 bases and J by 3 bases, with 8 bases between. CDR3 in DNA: TGTGCCAGCAGCGGGGGCGGCTACGAGCAGTACTTC. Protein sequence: CASSGGGYEQYF.

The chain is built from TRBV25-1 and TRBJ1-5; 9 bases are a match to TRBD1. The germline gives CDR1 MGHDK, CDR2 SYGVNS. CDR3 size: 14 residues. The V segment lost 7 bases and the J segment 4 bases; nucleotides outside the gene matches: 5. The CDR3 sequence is CASKGQGDNQPQHF. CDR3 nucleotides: TGTGCCAGCAAGGGACAGGGAGATAATCAGCCCCAGCATTTT.

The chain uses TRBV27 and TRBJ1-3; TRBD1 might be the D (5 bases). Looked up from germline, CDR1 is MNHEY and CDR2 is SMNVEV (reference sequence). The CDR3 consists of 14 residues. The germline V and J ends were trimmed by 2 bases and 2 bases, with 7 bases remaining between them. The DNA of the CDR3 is TGTGCCAGCAGTTTAGGGGGGGCTGGAAACACCATATATTTT. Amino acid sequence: CASSLGGAGNTIYF.